This TCR beta chain derives from a study of blood T cell repertoires in COVID-19. The age range of participants was about 18 to 100 years, with residence in about 25 US areas. Some clones are missing from TCRdb's copy, which holds only in-frame ones; the method was immunoSEQ multiplex PCR. The sample carries about 230,000 clones, 80% to 90% recorded once. V was shortened by 7 bases and J by 5 bases, with 9 bases between the two germline ends. CDR1 is MDHEN, CDR2 SYDVKM, per germline. This CDR3 region has 13 residues. The sequence was obtained from a woman in her 30s who had been exposed to COVID-19. V and J are TRBV28 and TRBJ1-6; possibly TRBD1 for D (5 bases). Sequenced: PBMCs or T cells enriched from blood (not recorded which). CDR3 in DNA: TGTGCCAGCACGGGGGTTAATAATTCACCCCTCCACTTT. Translated: CASTGVNNSPLHF.